This record concerns one T cell receptor beta chain sequence. This clonotype showed up just a few times. Its specific antigen is unknown. Per-base qualities were not stored, and no clone one base away is much larger. Preparation of the library involved 5' RACE. The run used an Illumina HiSeq 2500. The second PCR ran for about 7 to 11 cycles and used a J-beta primer mix along with a sample-barcoded 5' primer. A unique molecular identifier was introduced onto each TCR beta cDNA molecule by a template-switch 5' adaptor carrying 12 random nucleotides. At least 3 million CDR3-containing paired-end reads were obtained from each sample. The Mint cDNA synthesis kit, primed by a TRBC-specific oligonucleotide, was used to synthesize first-strand cDNA from all RNA. All cDNA was treated with uracil-DNA glycosylase and then went through a first 18-cycle PCR with the universal primers M1SS and BC2_uni_R. For the original study's pipeline: For normalization, 1 million high-quality reads were randomly selected from each sample, with every read carrying a distinct molecular identifier. Instead of being binned into consensus sequences, reads with shared molecular identifiers were discarded. MiTCR, with a Q25 quality threshold and the strictest error-elimination algorithm, was used for CDR3 identification, clonotype clustering and error correction. A nonparametric unseen species model with Euler transformation was used to estimate lower-bound total TCR beta diversity. TCRdb's own reprocessing of the public reads used fastp at Q25 and MiXCR and kept productive beta chains. Rows are combined by CDR3 protein, so each entry shows the most common genes and DNA. TCRdb, not the authors, supplied the V and J calls. The sample table contains 650,000 to 1,000,000 distinct CDR3 sequences; only one count was recorded for around 45% of them. The ten most abundant clones make up about a sixth of the sample.

This sample is part of a study of blood T cells in healthy people across ages (dated by TCRdb to 2013 to 2016). Background on the whole study: In model experiments, template switching captured roughly one uniquely barcoded TCR beta cDNA molecule for every two T cells. Age-related changes in TCR beta repertoire diversity were measured in the study by deep sequencing normalized with unique cDNA molecular identifiers. The donors were split into four age groups: young (average around 17 years), middle-aged (over 35), aged (over 55) and long-lived (under 90). To avoid experimental bias, donors of different ages were distributed randomly across sequencing lanes. For two donors (one aged 18 to 30 and one aged 80 or older), the study analyzed two additional independent replicas of 1 million unique cDNA reads from the same blood draw.

Reading from cysteine to phenylalanine, the CDR3 counts 14 amino acids. Here the CDR3 DNA is all that survives: 42 bases in frame from base 1. V loses 3 bases of germline sequence and J loses 9 bases, and the interval between the two ends is 15 bases. CDR1 and CDR2, looked up from the germline V gene (reference sequence), are DFQATT and SNEGSKA. Study-wide conclusions, independent of this receptor: Compared with the aged group, the long-lived group had more naive CD4+ T cells, fewer expanded clones and increased TCR diversity, suggesting age selection. The percentage of naive T cells measured by flow cytometry correlated strongly with observed TCR beta diversity. As age increased, observed TCR beta diversity per million T cells dropped in a roughly linear way, and a significant reduction was already evident by age about 40. Estimates of total diversity from one million sequenced T cells were regarded as lower bounds and underestimates. Conclusive comparison of naive and antigen-experienced compartments was prevented by the profiling of bulk unsorted PBMCs. Because donor CMV infection status was unknown, age-related changes in expanded clonotypes were potentially confounded.

Donors were around 37 systemically healthy Caucasian individuals from Russia aged 6 to 90 years. Each donor gave 8 to 10 milliliters of peripheral blood, drawn into EDTA-treated Vacutainer tubes. Ficoll-Paque density-gradient centrifugation was used to isolate PBMCs, with at least 6 million obtained per sample. Trizol reagent was used to extract total RNA from the PBMCs, yielding at least 5 micrograms per sample. Naive CD45RAhigh/CD27high T cell percentages were measured by flow cytometry on a PBMC aliquot from every donor. Source material: blood. The sequence was obtained from an elderly man in good health. The rearrangement combines TRBV20-1 with TRBJ1-6, and perhaps TRBD1 as D gene, on 5 matching bases. The nucleotides read TGCAGTGCTAGCCAAAGTTACACAGGTTCACCCCTCCACTTT. Its translation is CSASQSYTGSPLHF.